The clone carrying this TCR beta chain occurred many times. The antigen remains undetermined. Together with a sample-barcoded 5' primer, a J-beta primer mix was included in a second PCR lasting 7 to 11 cycles. TCRdb re-called the 5' RACE reads with MiXCR, one entry per CDR3 protein. The data hold over 950,000 distinct CDR3 sequences, with 35% to 45% observed a single time. The length of the CDR3 is 16 residues. Germline V CDR1 and CDR2: SGHTA, FQGNSA. V was pared by 0 bases and J by 2 bases, with 13 bases between. The sample is drawn from a study of blood T cells in healthy people across ages. Donors gave around 9.8 milliliters of peripheral blood apiece. Study-level points and caveats: Researchers said unsorted PBMCs prevented a conclusive naive versus antigen-experienced comparison.

The receptor was isolated from a man between 18 and 29 years old in good health. The material sequenced was blood. The chain has TRBV7-2 and TRBJ2-5, with D perhaps assigned TRBD1 or TRBD2 (5 bases each). The CDR3: CASSLARQTTQETQYF. CDR3 coding DNA: TGTGCCAGCAGCTTAGCGAGACAGACTACTCAAGAGACCCAGTACTTC. Full variable domain (rest looked up from reference TRBV7-2 and TRBJ2-5): GAGVSQSPSNKVTEKGKDVELRCDPISGHTALYWYRQSLGQGLEFLIYFQGNSAPDKSGLPSDRFSAERTGGSVSTLTIQRTQQEDSAVYLCASSLARQTTQETQYFGPGTRLLVL.